Below are 23 T cell receptor beta chains sequenced from a single sample in a study of blood T cell repertoires in COVID-19. Measured with immunoSEQ multiplex PCR; TCRdb has only the in-frame clones, and not every one. The table shows about 73,000 clones, with approximately 80% occurring only once. Material: peripheral blood. The receptor source for this set is a man aged 80 or over with active or convalescent COVID-19.

The chain is built from TRBV10-2 and TRBJ2-7, with 9 bases lining up with TRBD2. CDR3 length: 13 residues. The germline CDR1 and CDR2 sequences are WSHSY and SAAADI. With V trimmed by 6 bases and J by 2 bases, 2 bases remained unmatched. The CDR3 DNA reads as TGCGCCAGCAGAGGCGGGAGGGCCTACGAGCAGTACTTC. Translating it yields CASRGGRAYEQYF.

The chain joins TRBV7-2 to TRBJ2-7; maybe TRBD1 (6 bases). There are 16 residues in the CDR3. Germline V CDR1 and CDR2: SGHTA, FQGNSA. V was shortened by 5 bases and J by 0 bases, with 17 bases between the two germline ends. The CDR3 protein is CASSPRGVRSSYEQYF. CDR3 DNA: TGTGCCAGCAGCCCCAGGGGTGTTAGGAGCTCCTACGAGCAGTACTTC.

Points on this clone: Sequence at one end of the junction differs from germline and may be a read error. This chain connects TRBV5-1 to TRBJ1-1; no clear D. Germline loops: CDR1 SGHRS, CDR2 YFSETQ. The CDR3 spans 14 residues. CDR3 sequence reads: CASSLPRRNAEAFF. CDR3 bases: TGCGCCAGCAGCTTGCCGAGGAGGAACGCTGAAGCTTTCTTT.

The chain links TRBV12-3 or TRBV12-4 to TRBJ1-5; D not certain. The V and J ends lost 6 bases and 3 bases respectively, with 9 bases between them. This CDR3 spans 13 amino acids. The DNA for the CDR3 is TGTGCCAGCAGCCACCGGGACAATCAGCCCCAGCATTTT. The encoded protein is CASSHRDNQPQHF.

Written as DNA, the CDR3 is TGTGCCAGCCGGACAGTTCGCGAGCAGTACTTC. The encoded protein is CASRTVREQYF. V is TRBV2 and J is TRBJ2-7; possibly TRBD1 for D (6 bases). The length of the CDR3 is 11 residues. V lost 8 bases and J 6 bases, leaving 11 bases between the germline ends. Germline V gene sequence: CDR1 SNHLY, CDR2 FYNNEI.

The rearrangement joins TRBV5-1 to TRBJ1-6, with 12 bases aligning to TRBD1. V shed 5 bases, J shed 6 bases, and the junction held 12 bases outside the gene matches. Germline V gives CDR1 SGHRS, CDR2 YFSETQ. This CDR3 region has 18 residues. The CDR3 reads CASRTGPGTGGGNSPLHF. The CDR3 nucleotides read TGCGCCAGCAGGACAGGTCCCGGGACAGGGGGCGGTAATTCACCCCTCCACTTT.

This clone was seen only a few times. The rearrangement uses TRBV3-1 (or the pseudogene TRBV3-2) and TRBJ2-7; TRBD1 agrees at 9 bases. V was pared by 6 bases and J by 4 bases, with 7 bases of the junction left unmatched. CDR3 length equals 14 residues. Germline CDR1 is LGHDT and CDR2 is YNNKEL (reference sequence). The CDR3: CASSQTGGGYEQYF. The DNA for the CDR3 is TGTGCCAGCAGTCAGACAGGGGGTGGGTACGAGCAGTACTTC.

The V call is TRBV7-9, the J call TRBJ2-3, with 12 bases fitting TRBD2. From germline, CDR1 is SEHNR and CDR2 FQNEAQ (reference sequence). This CDR3 comprises 17 residues. The J segment lost 2 bases and the V segment lost 2 bases, leaving 5 bases of the junction unmatched. The DNA for the CDR3 is TGTGCCAGCAGCTTAATTACTAGCGGGAGGACCACAGATACGCAGTATTTT. Its translation: CASSLITSGRTTDTQYF.

This clone is deemed medium-sized. The chain has TRBV6-1 and TRBJ1-4; D ambiguous. There are 15 residues in the CDR3. The V end was cut by 2 bases, the J end by 4 bases, with 11 bases between. The germline V gene encodes CDR1 MNHNS and CDR2 SASEGT. The CDR3 loop is CASSEKAGDNEKLFF. Written as DNA, the CDR3 is TGTGCCAGCAGTGAAAAGGCCGGGGATAATGAAAAACTGTTTTTT.

V usage is TRBV2 and J usage is TRBJ2-3, with 9 bases identical to TRBD2. Germline V CDR1 and CDR2: SNHLY, FYNNEI. The J segment lost 4 bases and the V segment lost 8 bases, leaving 4 bases of the junction unmatched. CDR3 length: 13 residues. For the CDR3, the DNA is TGTGCCAGCGGGGGCGGGGGGGCAGATACGCAGTATTTT. Residues: CASGGGGADTQYF.

This chain connects TRBV3-1 (or the pseudogene TRBV3-2) to TRBJ1-1; D gene unclear. The V gene's germline CDR1 is LGHDT and CDR2 YNNKEL (reference sequence). The CDR3 loop spans 13 amino acids. V lost 2 bases and J 5 bases, leaving 9 bases between the germline ends. Here the CDR3 DNA reads TGTGCCAGCAGCCAATTGAGAATAACTGAAGCTTTCTTT. It encodes CASSQLRITEAFF.

The chain has TRBV10-3 and TRBJ1-2; the D gene is possibly TRBD1 (6 bases). This CDR3 spans 16 amino acids. V was clipped by 2 bases and J by 6 bases, with 19 bases between them. CDR1 ENHRY and CDR2 SYGVKD come from the germline V gene. The CDR3 DNA follows: TGTGCCATCAGTGAGATAGGTCACCGGACAGAGAATGGCTACACCTTC. Amino acids: CAISEIGHRTENGYTF.

The chain is built from TRBV2 and TRBJ1-2; TRBD1 agrees at 10 bases. This CDR3 is built from 15 residues. V dropped 2 bases and J dropped 5; count of bases not matched to a gene: 5. Germline V gene data show CDR1 as SNHLY and CDR2 as FYNNEI. CDR3 sequence: CASSEPRQGAYGYTF. In DNA, the CDR3 is TGTGCCAGCAGTGAACCGCGACAGGGGGCTTATGGCTACACCTTC.

J is TRBJ2-7 and V is TRBV6-5, with D perhaps matching TRBD1 (5 bases). Trimming stripped 6 bases from V and 0 bases from J, with 12 bases between. The CDR3 loop spans 14 amino acids. Looked up from germline, CDR1 is MNHEY and CDR2 is SVGAGI. CDR3 DNA: TGTGCCAGCAGCGACAGCCTATCCTCCTACGAGCAGTACTTC. Residues: CASSDSLSSYEQYF.

The CDR3 region is CASSLASLARPSTDTQYF. CDR3 nucleotide sequence: TGCGCCAGCAGCTTGGCCTCTCTGGCCCGCCCTTCCACAGATACGCAGTATTTT. The genes are TRBV5-1 and TRBJ2-3, with D hard to call. V gave up 0 bases and J gave up 2 bases, with 19 bases separating them. Germline V gene sequence: CDR1 SGHRS, CDR2 YFSETQ. This CDR3 has 18 residues.

The V call is TRBV12-5, the J call TRBJ2-2; a possible D gene is TRBD2 (6 bases). The CDR3 has 18 residues. Germline CDR1 LGHNT, CDR2 FRNRAP. The V end lost 0 bases, the J end lost 2 bases, and 16 bases lay between the germline ends. CDR3 region: CASGLVISWGVNTGELFF. For the CDR3, the DNA is TGTGCTAGTGGTTTGGTAATCTCATGGGGGGTTAACACCGGGGAGCTGTTTTTT.

V usage is TRBV30 and J usage is TRBJ2-2; D unclear. This CDR3 is built from 13 residues. Germline V gene data show CDR1 as GTSNPN and CDR2 as SVGIG (reference sequence). V was pared by 0 bases and J by 4 bases, with 6 bases between. This chain's CDR3 is CAWSVDSTGELFF. The DNA for the CDR3 is TGTGCCTGGAGTGTAGACTCCACCGGGGAGCTGTTTTTT. The entire variable domain, with the rest obtained from reference TRBV30 and TRBJ2-2, is as follows: SQTIHQWPATLVQPVGSPLSLECTVEGTSNPNLYWYRQAAGRGLQLLFYSVGIGQISSEVPQNLSASRPQDRQFILSSKKLLLSDSGFYLCAWSVDSTGELFFGEGSRLTVL.

The V gene is TRBV18, the J gene TRBJ1-5; no reliable D call. The CDR3 runs to 13 residues. Germline values: CDR1 KGHSH, CDR2 LQKENI. The V end was cut by 0 bases, the J end by 6 bases, with 6 bases between. The CDR3 loop is CASSPPSGQPQHF. DNA of the CDR3: TGTGCCAGCTCACCACCGTCAGGTCAGCCCCAGCATTTT.

The chain is built from TRBV29-1 and TRBJ2-3; 8 bases are shared with TRBD2. This CDR3 comprises 15 residues. The V and J ends lost 5 bases and 2 bases, in that order; junction bases with no gene match: 9. The germline V gene has CDR1 SQVTM and CDR2 ANQGSEA. Here the CDR3 DNA reads TGCAGCGTTATGACCGGGACTAGGAACACAGATACGCAGTATTTT. The encoded protein is CSVMTGTRNTDTQYF.

The chain carries TRBV18 and TRBJ2-7; TRBD2 agrees at 9 bases. Germline V gene data show CDR1 as KGHSH and CDR2 as LQKENI. Trimming cost V 0 bases and J 4 bases; bases outside gene matches: 1. The CDR3 is 14 residues long. The CDR3 bases are TGTGCCAGCTCACCACCGGGACTAGCTTACGAGCAGTACTTC. This codes for CASSPPGLAYEQYF.

This clone is a singleton in its sample. The V call is TRBV3-1 (or the pseudogene TRBV3-2), the J call TRBJ1-5; D gene unclear. The V gene's germline CDR1 is LGHDT and CDR2 YNNKEL (reference sequence). The CDR3 is made up of 15 amino acids. Between the trimmed V and J ends, which lost 6 bases and 1 base, there was a span of 13 bases. The CDR3 loop reads CASSPTSASNQPQHF. The CDR3 nucleotides read TGTGCCAGCAGTCCCACTAGTGCCAGCAATCAGCCCCAGCATTTT.

The chain couples TRBV30 to TRBJ1-2; 7 nucleotides match TRBD1. The CDR3 runs to 14 residues. The J segment lost 6 bases and the V segment lost 3 bases, leaving 10 bases of the junction unmatched. CDR1 GTSNPN and CDR2 SVGIG come from the germline V gene (reference sequence). The CDR3 reads CAWRRTGVVNGYTF. The CDR3 region has the DNA TGTGCCTGGAGAAGGACAGGTGTTGTGAATGGCTACACCTTC.

This rearrangement joins TRBV19 to TRBJ2-3; TRBD1 matches at 8 bases. Trimming at V came to 7 bases and at J to 1 base, leaving 4 bases not matched to a gene. This CDR3 spans 14 amino acids. Germline lookup yields CDR1 LNHDA and CDR2 SQIVND (reference sequence). The CDR3 region has the DNA TGTGCCAGTACTGACAGGGGTCGCACAGATACGCAGTATTTT. Protein sequence: CASTDRGRTDTQYF.